A selection of T cell receptor beta chains follows, all from one sample in a study of T cells in localized non-small cell lung cancer. The protocol was immunoSEQ multiplex PCR, while the TCRdb copy is restricted to in-frame clones and leaves out a portion. The profile shows more than 20,000 clones, over 65% of them singletons. The source was PBMCs, collected before any cancer treatment. The receptors here all came from a woman between 40 and 69 years old with stage II squamous cell lung carcinoma. The CDR3 runs from the conserved cysteine through the conserved F or W. A D gene is named only where the DNA matches it firmly. Clone size is given for some rows only: seen once, a few or many times, or a class if the clone is expanded.

j_gene: TRBJ2-4; d_gene: -; v_gene: TRBV15; abundance: -; CDR3aa: CATSRGGDIQYF; CDR3nt: TGTGCCACCAGCAGAGGGGGGGACATTCAGTACTTC
j_gene: TRBJ2-2; d_gene: -; v_gene: TRBV10-1; abundance: -; CDR3aa: CASSDSVGTSNTGELFF; CDR3nt: TGCGCCAGCAGTGATTCCGTCGGGACATCGAACACCGGGGAGCTGTTTTTT
j_gene: TRBJ2-3; d_gene: -; v_gene: TRBV28; abundance: -; CDR3aa: CASAGGTDTQYF; CDR3nt: TGTGCCAGCGCAGGGGGGACAGATACGCAGTATTTT
j_gene: TRBJ2-5; d_gene: -; v_gene: TRBV5-1; abundance: -; CDR3aa: CASSFAPGAGETQYF; CDR3nt: TGCGCCAGCAGCTTCGCCCCCGGTGCCGGGGAGACCCAGTACTTC
j_gene: TRBJ1-5; d_gene: -; v_gene: TRBV28; abundance: -; CDR3aa: CASSPVLGEGQPQHF; CDR3nt: TGTGCCAGCAGTCCGGTATTGGGGGAAGGTCAGCCCCAGCATTTT
j_gene: TRBJ1-1; d_gene: -; v_gene: TRBV10-3; abundance: -; CDR3aa: CAIREGPINTEAFF; CDR3nt: TGTGCCATCAGGGAGGGACCGATAAACACTGAAGCTTTCTTT
j_gene: TRBJ2-7; d_gene: TRBD2; v_gene: TRBV11-3; abundance: -; CDR3aa: CASSLHSGATSEQYF; CDR3nt: TGTGCCAGCAGCTTACATAGCGGGGCGACTAGCGAGCAGTACTTC
j_gene: TRBJ2-1; d_gene: -; v_gene: TRBV7-9; abundance: -; CDR3aa: CASTRDFASYNEQFF; CDR3nt: TGTGCCAGCACCAGGGACTTCGCTTCCTACAATGAGCAGTTCTTC
j_gene: TRBJ2-1; d_gene: TRBD2; v_gene: TRBV10-1; abundance: -; CDR3aa: CASSEAGHDNEQFF; CDR3nt: TGCGCCAGCAGTGAAGCGGGGCATGACAATGAGCAGTTCTTC
j_gene: TRBJ1-5; d_gene: -; v_gene: TRBV2; abundance: -; CDR3aa: CASSAAGRSNQPQHF; CDR3nt: TGTGCCAGCAGTGCGGCAGGGAGGAGCAATCAGCCCCAGCATTTT
j_gene: TRBJ2-7; d_gene: TRBD2; v_gene: TRBV19; abundance: -; CDR3aa: CASSMGGRAPEQYF; CDR3nt: TGTGCCAGTAGTATGGGCGGGAGGGCGCCCGAGCAGTACTTC
j_gene: TRBJ1-1; d_gene: TRBD1; v_gene: TRBV18; abundance: -; CDR3aa: CASSPGTGGGKGTEAFF; CDR3nt: TGTGCCAGCTCACCCGGGACAGGGGGCGGGAAGGGCACTGAAGCTTTCTTT
j_gene: TRBJ1-1; d_gene: TRBD1; v_gene: TRBV4-3; abundance: -; CDR3aa: CASSHQGENTEAFF; CDR3nt: TGCGCCAGCAGCCACCAGGGGGAAAACACTGAAGCTTTCTTT
j_gene: TRBJ1-1; d_gene: -; v_gene: TRBV10-2; abundance: few; CDR3aa: CASSESSGGPAMNTEAFF; CDR3nt: TGCGCCAGCAGTGAGTCGTCGGGGGGACCTGCCATGAACACTGAAGCTTTCTTT
j_gene: TRBJ1-4; d_gene: -; v_gene: TRBV6-1; abundance: -; CDR3aa: CASSEWLEKLFF; CDR3nt: TGTGCCAGCAGTGAATGGCTAGAAAAACTGTTTTTT
j_gene: TRBJ2-5; d_gene: -; v_gene: TRBV7-2; abundance: -; CDR3aa: CASSFIGNRQETQYF; CDR3nt: TGTGCCAGCAGCTTTATCGGGAACAGACAAGAGACCCAGTACTTC
j_gene: TRBJ2-2; d_gene: -; v_gene: TRBV5-1; abundance: -; CDR3aa: CASSLASDPRAGELFF; CDR3nt: TGCGCCAGCAGCTTGGCCAGCGATCCCCGGGCCGGGGAGCTGTTTTTT
j_gene: TRBJ1-3; d_gene: TRBD1; v_gene: TRBV6-6; abundance: -; CDR3aa: CASSPGQGASIYF; CDR3nt: TGTGCCAGCAGTCCTGGACAGGGCGCATCCATATATTTT
j_gene: TRBJ1-3; d_gene: -; v_gene: TRBV28; abundance: -; CDR3aa: CASRGRGSGNTIYF; CDR3nt: TGTGCCAGCAGGGGGAGGGGTTCGGGAAACACCATATATTTT
j_gene: TRBJ1-5; d_gene: TRBD1; v_gene: TRBV11-3; abundance: -; CDR3aa: CASSLDSGQTNQPQHF; CDR3nt: TGTGCCAGCAGCTTAGATTCGGGACAGACCAATCAGCCCCAGCATTTT
j_gene: TRBJ2-1; d_gene: TRBD2; v_gene: TRBV7-8; abundance: -; CDR3aa: CASSYLAGGSYEQFF; CDR3nt: TGTGCCAGCAGCTACCTAGCGGGAGGTTCGTATGAGCAGTTCTTC
j_gene: TRBJ1-3; d_gene: -; v_gene: TRBV7-9; abundance: -; CDR3aa: CASSLRRVFSGNTIYF; CDR3nt: TGTGCCAGCAGCTTAAGGCGGGTTTTCTCTGGAAACACCATATATTTT
j_gene: TRBJ2-3; d_gene: TRBD2; v_gene: TRBV27; abundance: -; CDR3aa: CASTPTAGADTQYF; CDR3nt: TGTGCCAGCACCCCAACAGCGGGGGCAGATACGCAGTATTTT
j_gene: TRBJ2-7; d_gene: TRBD1; v_gene: TRBV6-1; abundance: -; CDR3aa: CASSEWGTGRGGYEQYF; CDR3nt: TGTGCCAGCAGTGAATGGGGGACAGGGCGAGGAGGATACGAGCAGTACTTC
j_gene: TRBJ1-2; d_gene: -; v_gene: TRBV19; abundance: -; CDR3aa: CATSPTVANYGYTF; CDR3nt: TGTGCCACCTCTCCGACCGTAGCTAACTATGGCTACACCTTC
j_gene: TRBJ1-2; d_gene: -; v_gene: TRBV21-1; abundance: -; CDR3aa: CASSKATSRASGGYTF; CDR3nt: TGTGCCAGCAGCAAAGCGACTTCTCGGGCGTCCGGTGGCTACACCTTC
j_gene: TRBJ2-2; d_gene: -; v_gene: TRBV10-2; abundance: -; CDR3aa: CASSEALQGGELFF; CDR3nt: TGCGCCAGCAGTGAGGCTCTCCAGGGCGGGGAGCTGTTTTTT
j_gene: TRBJ2-3; d_gene: TRBD2; v_gene: TRBV29-1; abundance: -; CDR3aa: CSVASGRDTQYF; CDR3nt: TGCAGCGTTGCTAGCGGGAGAGATACGCAGTATTTT
j_gene: TRBJ2-7; d_gene: TRBD1; v_gene: TRBV28; abundance: -; CDR3aa: CASSAGTGGLRTYEQYF; CDR3nt: TGTGCCAGCAGCGCCGGGACAGGGGGATTGCGGACCTACGAGCAGTACTTC
j_gene: TRBJ2-7; d_gene: -; v_gene: TRBV14; abundance: few; CDR3aa: CASSQGKGVYEQYF; CDR3nt: TGTGCCAGCAGCCAAGGAAAGGGGGTCTACGAGCAGTACTTC
j_gene: TRBJ2-5; d_gene: -; v_gene: TRBV2; abundance: -; CDR3aa: CASGTSEETQYF; CDR3nt: TGTGCCAGCGGAACCTCCGAAGAGACCCAGTACTTC
j_gene: TRBJ2-7; d_gene: -; v_gene: TRBV2; abundance: -; CDR3aa: CASRDGQGLAGDYEQYF; CDR3nt: TGTGCCAGCAGGGACGGACAGGGGCTAGCGGGAGATTACGAGCAGTACTTC
j_gene: TRBJ2-7; d_gene: -; v_gene: TRBV19; abundance: -; CDR3aa: CASSISVGVSSYEQYF; CDR3nt: TGTGCCAGTAGTATAAGTGTGGGGGTCAGCTCCTACGAGCAGTACTTC
j_gene: TRBJ2-1; d_gene: -; v_gene: TRBV7-8; abundance: -; CDR3aa: CASSFPRAEREGGDEQFF; CDR3nt: TGTGCCAGCAGCTTCCCGCGGGCAGAACGGGAAGGGGGGGATGAGCAGTTCTTC
j_gene: TRBJ2-4; d_gene: -; v_gene: TRBV6-5; abundance: -; CDR3aa: CASSLQGAKNIQYF; CDR3nt: TGTGCCAGCAGTTTACAGGGAGCCAAAAACATTCAGTACTTC